The 2 T cell receptor beta chains reported below all come from one sample, sequenced in a study of T cells in tumors after PD-1 blockade. Sequencing was performed with immunoSEQ multiplex PCR; in TCRdb, only in-frame clones are kept and a portion is missing. This repertoire shows approximately 60,000 clones, roughly 70% found once; its top ten account for approximately 4.5%. The specimen was PBMCs, collected after anti-PD-1 treatment. These TCRs come from a human donor with basal cell carcinoma.

The DNA for the CDR3 is TGTGCCAGCACTCCCGGAGGGACAGGGGCTGAAAAACTGTTTTTT. This sequence encodes CASTPGGTGAEKLFF. The chain recombines TRBV6-5 with TRBJ1-4; 10 bases match TRBD1. CDR1 and CDR2 (germline): MNHEY, SVGAGI. Trimming took 7 bases from V and 7 from J; bases not matched to a gene: 9. This CDR3 has 15 residues.

The chain is built from TRBV19 and TRBJ2-5, with 14 bases matching TRBD2. The V gene end was trimmed by 8 bases and the J gene end by 1 base; junction bases not matched to a gene: 9. Looked up from germline, CDR1 is LNHDA and CDR2 is SQIVND (reference sequence). The CDR3 runs 17 residues. The CDR3 protein is CASRGRTSGGLQETQYF. The CDR3 DNA sequence: TGTGCCAGTCGTGGGAGGACTAGCGGGGGGCTCCAAGAGACCCAGTACTTC.